A single sample gave rise to the 2 T cell receptor beta chains below, sequenced in a study of blood T cell repertoires in COVID-19. The table came from immunoSEQ multiplex PCR; TCRdb's copy has only in-frame clones and leaves some out. The table has about 190,000 clones, 65% to 85% seen once. Input material: PBMCs or T cells enriched from blood (not recorded which). The source is a woman between 25 and 40 years old who had recovered from COVID-19.

This clone has just one count. The chain combines TRBV4-2 with TRBJ2-1; tentatively, D is TRBD1 (7 bases). Germline values: CDR1 LGHNA, CDR2 YNFKEQ. Trimming took off 0 bases at V and 6 bases at J, with 12 bases between the two ends. The CDR3 runs 15 residues. In DNA, the CDR3 is TGTGCCAGCAGCCAAGAGGGCAGGGGGGTCAATGAGCAGTTCTTC. This sequence encodes CASSQEGRGVNEQFF.

V is TRBV28 and J is TRBJ1-1; possibly TRBD1 for D (5 bases). CDR1 and CDR2 from the germline V gene are MDHEN and SYDVKM. Trimming cost V 6 bases and J 5 bases, with 19 bases left between them. The CDR3 runs to 15 residues. CDR3 residues: CASSRARGSGTEAFF. CDR3 coding DNA: TGTGCCAGCAGCCGCGCCCGGGGGTCGGGGACTGAAGCTTTCTTT.